This T cell receptor (beta chain) was sequenced in a study of blood T cell repertoires in COVID-19. Study summary: Samples of COVID-19 (acute and convalescent) were obtained from the United States, Italy and Spain. The cDNA or gDNA used as material had been derived from T cells, B-cell-depleted T cells, or PBMCs.

Per the germline V gene, CDR1 is MNHEY and CDR2 is SMNVEV (reference sequence). This CDR3 has 18 residues. V lost 5 bases and J lost 3; bases outside the gene matches: 17. Some clones are missing from TCRdb's copy, which holds only in-frame ones; the method was immunoSEQ multiplex PCR. The sample carries 98,000 or so clones, around 83% recorded once. This TCR was sampled from a woman older than 75 with active or convalescent COVID-19. The rearrangement joins TRBV27 to TRBJ2-7, with 9 bases aligning to TRBD2. The sequenced material came from peripheral blood. This CDR3 is CASSLRPGISGSYYEQYF. The CDR3 DNA is TGTGCCAGCAGTCTTAGACCGGGAATTAGCGGGAGTTACTACGAGCAGTACTTC.